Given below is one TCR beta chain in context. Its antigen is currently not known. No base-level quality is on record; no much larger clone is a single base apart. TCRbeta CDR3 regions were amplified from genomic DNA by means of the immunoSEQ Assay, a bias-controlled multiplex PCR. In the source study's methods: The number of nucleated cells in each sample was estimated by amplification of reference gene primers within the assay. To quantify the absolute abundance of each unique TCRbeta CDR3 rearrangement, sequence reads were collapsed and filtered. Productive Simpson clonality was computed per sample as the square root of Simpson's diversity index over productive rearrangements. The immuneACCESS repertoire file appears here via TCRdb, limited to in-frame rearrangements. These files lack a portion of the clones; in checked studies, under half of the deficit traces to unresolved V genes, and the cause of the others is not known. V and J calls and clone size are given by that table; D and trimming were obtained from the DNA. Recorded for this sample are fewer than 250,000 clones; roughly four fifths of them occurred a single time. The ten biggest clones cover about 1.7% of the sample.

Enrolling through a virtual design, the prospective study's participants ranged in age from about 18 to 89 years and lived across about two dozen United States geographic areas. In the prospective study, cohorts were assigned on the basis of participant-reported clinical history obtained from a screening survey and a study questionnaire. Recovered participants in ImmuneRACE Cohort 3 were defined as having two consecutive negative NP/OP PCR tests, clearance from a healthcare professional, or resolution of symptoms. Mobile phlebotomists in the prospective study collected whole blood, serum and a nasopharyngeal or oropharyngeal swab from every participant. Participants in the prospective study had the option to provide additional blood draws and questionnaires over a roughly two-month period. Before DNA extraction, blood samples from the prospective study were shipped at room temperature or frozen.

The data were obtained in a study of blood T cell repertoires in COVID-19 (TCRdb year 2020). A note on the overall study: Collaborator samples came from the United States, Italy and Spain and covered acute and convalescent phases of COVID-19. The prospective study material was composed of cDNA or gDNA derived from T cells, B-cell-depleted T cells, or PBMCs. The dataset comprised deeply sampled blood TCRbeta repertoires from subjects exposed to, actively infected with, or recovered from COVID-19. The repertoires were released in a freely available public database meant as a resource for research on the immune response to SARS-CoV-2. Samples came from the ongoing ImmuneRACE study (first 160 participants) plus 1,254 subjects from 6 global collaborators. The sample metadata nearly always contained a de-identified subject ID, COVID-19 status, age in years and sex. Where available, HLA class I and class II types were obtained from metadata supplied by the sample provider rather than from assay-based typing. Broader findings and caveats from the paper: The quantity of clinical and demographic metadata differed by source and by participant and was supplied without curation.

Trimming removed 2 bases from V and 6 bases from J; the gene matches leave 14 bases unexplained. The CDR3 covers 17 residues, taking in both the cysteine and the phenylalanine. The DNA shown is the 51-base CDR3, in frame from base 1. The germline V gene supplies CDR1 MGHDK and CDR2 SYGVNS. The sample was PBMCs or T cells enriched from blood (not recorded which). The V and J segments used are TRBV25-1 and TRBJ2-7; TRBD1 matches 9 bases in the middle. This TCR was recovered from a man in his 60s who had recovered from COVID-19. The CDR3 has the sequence CASSEPARTGAQREQYF. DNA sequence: TGTGCCAGCAGTGAACCCGCCCGGACAGGGGCTCAGCGCGAGCAGTACTTC.